This is a list of T cell receptor beta chains from one sample in a study of T cell responses to AZD1222 COVID-19 vaccine. Measured with immunoSEQ multiplex PCR; TCRdb has only the in-frame clones, and not every one. The sample lists around 130,000 clones; 93% were seen once. The sample here was peripheral blood, taken on day 0 of AZD1222 vaccination. The receptors stem from an adult in good health. Each CDR3 is given with its conserved first and last residue. Fields, in order: V gene, J gene, CDR3 protein.

>TRBV28|TRBJ1-5
CASSFLGQGNQPQHF
>TRBV11-2|TRBJ1-1
CASSYGLGTGVTEAFF
>TRBV15|TRBJ2-5
CATSRDLSRETQYF
>TRBV10-2|TRBJ2-7
CASSEGLAGGYYEQYF
>TRBV27|TRBJ2-2
CASSPQGPGTGRTGELFF
>TRBV2|TRBJ2-2
CASSGVRSNTGELFF
>TRBV28|TRBJ1-3
CASSSLPGTGPGPGNTIYF
>TRBV27|TRBJ2-2
CASSGLAGGTGELFF
>TRBV19|TRBJ2-7
CASSTGPPRHEQYF
>TRBV10-3|TRBJ1-2
CAIRGPGGPIPGYTF
>TRBV10-3|TRBJ2-2
CAIRAGMNTGELFF
>TRBV18|TRBJ1-1
CASSRLMGQGAQNTEAFF
>TRBV2|TRBJ1-2
CASMLERSGYTF
>TRBV30|TRBJ1-1
CAWSGQGNTEAFF
>TRBV3-1/TRBV3-2|TRBJ2-2
CASRVGGGSVTGELFF
>TRBV9|TRBJ1-5
CASSERGNNQPQHF
>TRBV4-1|TRBJ2-5
CASSQDVAGPGETQYF
>TRBV14|TRBJ1-2
CASSQELGPIGYGYTF
>TRBV6-1|TRBJ1-2
CASSDPGWGYGYTF
>TRBV7-2|TRBJ2-7
CASSAKWGEQYF
>TRBV27|TRBJ2-7
CASSLRGNSAYEQYF
>TRBV19|TRBJ1-5
CASSPLWAGRDQPQHF
>TRBV20-1|TRBJ2-7
CSASNHRGTSYEQYF
>TRBV29-1|TRBJ1-1
CSVTPGAGSTEAFF
>TRBV19|TRBJ2-3
CASSQTSTDTQYF
>TRBV11-2|TRBJ2-4
CASTPPGDLAKNIQYF
>TRBV27|TRBJ2-3
CASSSIRLAGASDTQYF
>TRBV19|TRBJ2-3
CASSILGSADTQYF
>TRBV6-5|TRBJ2-1
CASSYSEGDEQFF
>TRBV6-5|TRBJ1-1
CASSLGVPQSTEAFF
>TRBV5-6|TRBJ1-1
CASSFGNTLLDTEAFF
>TRBV18|TRBJ2-3
CASSRISGQGNTDTQYF
>TRBV19|TRBJ1-1
CASSPLGGGNTEAFF
>TRBV7-9|TRBJ2-1
CASSRSSGRASIEQFF
>TRBV12-3/TRBV12-4|TRBJ2-1
CASRKYNEQFF
>TRBV4-3|TRBJ1-4
CASSTGRGHANEKLFF
>TRBV5-5|TRBJ2-2
CASSLFSGRNTGELFF
>TRBV5-6|TRBJ1-1
CASSLAADPNTEAFF
>TRBV19|TRBJ2-5
CASSIAGETQYF
>TRBV28|TRBJ2-5
CASSYHLLSGRETAETQYF
>TRBV7-9|TRBJ2-6
CASRPDISGANVLTF
>TRBV11-2|TRBJ1-2
CASSSIRDRDAIYGYTF
>TRBV27|TRBJ2-2
CASSLWGVTGELFF
>TRBV30|TRBJ2-1
CAWSVQGSEQFF
>TRBV15|TRBJ2-1
CATSREGASSYNEQFF
>TRBV13|TRBJ1-2
CASSSKALTGSSGYTF
>TRBV6-5|TRBJ1-2
CASSFDRSEGYTF
>TRBV5-5|TRBJ1-1
CASSRVRGSSRGFF
>TRBV2|TRBJ1-1
CASRTGQGGTEAFF
>TRBV30|TRBJ2-5
CAWSVSQETQYF
>TRBV7-2|TRBJ2-3
CASSLVGGRADTQYF